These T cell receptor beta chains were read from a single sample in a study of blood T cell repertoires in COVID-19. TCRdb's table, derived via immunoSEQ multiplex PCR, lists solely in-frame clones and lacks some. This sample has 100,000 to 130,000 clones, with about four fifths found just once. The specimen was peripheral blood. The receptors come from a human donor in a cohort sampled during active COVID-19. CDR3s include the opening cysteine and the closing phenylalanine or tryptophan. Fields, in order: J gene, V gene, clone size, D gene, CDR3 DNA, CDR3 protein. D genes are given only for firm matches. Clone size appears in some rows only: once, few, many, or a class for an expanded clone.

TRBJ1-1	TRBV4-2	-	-	TGTGCCAGCAGCGCGTCAGGGCCACCAAACACTGAAGCTTTCTTT	CASSASGPPNTEAFF
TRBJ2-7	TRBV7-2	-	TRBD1	TGTGCCAGCAGCTTCCTCTTCGGACAGGGGGAACCCTACGAGCAGTACTTC	CASSFLFGQGEPYEQYF
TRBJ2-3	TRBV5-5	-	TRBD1	TGTGCCAGCAGCTTGGGACAGGGGGCGATAGATACGCAGTATTTT	CASSLGQGAIDTQYF
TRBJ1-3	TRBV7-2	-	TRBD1	TGTGCCAGCACCGGAGCAGGGGGCGGAAACACCATATATTTT	CASTGAGGGNTIYF
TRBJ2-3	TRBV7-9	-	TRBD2	TGTGCCAGCAGCCTGATGGGACTAGCGGAGTCAGCTACGCAGTATTTT	CASSLMGLAESATQYF
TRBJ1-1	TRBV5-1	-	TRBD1	TGCGCCAGCAGCTTGCCCGGGACAGGGGGTTTTTTAGGCACTGAAGCTTTCTTT	CASSLPGTGGFLGTEAFF
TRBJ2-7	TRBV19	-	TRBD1	TGTGCCAGTAGTGTCCCCGGGACAGGGGGCGAGCAGTACTTC	CASSVPGTGGEQYF
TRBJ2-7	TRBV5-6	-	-	TGTGCCAGCAGCTCGCCCTTGTGGGAGGACTCCTACGAGCAGTACTTC	CASSSPLWEDSYEQYF
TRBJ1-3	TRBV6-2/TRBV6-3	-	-	TGTGCCAGCAGGCCTACAGGGACTGGAAACACCATATATTTT	CASRPTGTGNTIYF
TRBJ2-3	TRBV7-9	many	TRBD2	TGTGCCAGCAGCCCTCCTTTTCGGGAGGGCACAGATACGCAGTATTTT	CASSPPFREGTDTQYF
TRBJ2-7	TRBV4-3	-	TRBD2	TGCGCCAGCAGCCAAGTTGGTAGCGGGAGAAGCGAGCAGTACTTC	CASSQVGSGRSEQYF
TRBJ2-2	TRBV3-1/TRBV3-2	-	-	TGTGCCAGCAGCCAATCCCATCCCGGGGAGCTGTTTTTT	CASSQSHPGELFF
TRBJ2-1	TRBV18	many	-	TGTGCCAGCTCTCGGCAGGGGATGGCCAATGAGCAGTTCTTC	CASSRQGMANEQFF
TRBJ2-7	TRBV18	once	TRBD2	TGTGCCAGCTCAACCAGGGGGACTAGCGGGAGGGCGAACGAGCAGTACTTC	CASSTRGTSGRANEQYF
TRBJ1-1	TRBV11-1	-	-	TGTGCCAGCAGCTTGATGGCAGGGGTGAACACTGAAGCTTTCTTT	CASSLMAGVNTEAFF
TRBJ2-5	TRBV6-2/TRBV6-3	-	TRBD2	TGTGCCAGCAGTTCGGGACTAGCGGGAGGGCCCGGGACCCAGTACTTC	CASSSGLAGGPGTQYF
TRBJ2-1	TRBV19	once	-	TGTGCCAGTAGTAGTACCGGGATGGGTACTGAGCAGTTCTTC	CASSSTGMGTEQFF
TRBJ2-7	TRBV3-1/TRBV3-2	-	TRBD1	TGTGCCAGCAGCCCAAACAGGGGCCCTGGGTACGAGCAGTACTTC	CASSPNRGPGYEQYF
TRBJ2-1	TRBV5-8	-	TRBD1	TGTGCCAGCAGCCCGCGGACAGGGAAGGCCTACAATGAGCAGTTCTTC	CASSPRTGKAYNEQFF
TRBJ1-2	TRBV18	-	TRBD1	TGTGCCAGCTCACCACTGGTGGGACAGACTAACTATGGCTACACCTTC	CASSPLVGQTNYGYTF
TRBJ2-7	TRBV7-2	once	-	TGTGCCAGCAGCTTATTAGGGGCAGGGTACGAGCAGTACTTC	CASSLLGAGYEQYF
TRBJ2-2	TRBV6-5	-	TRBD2	TGTGCCTCCCGGTGGAGCGGGGGCACCGGGGAGCTGTTTTTT	CASRWSGGTGELFF
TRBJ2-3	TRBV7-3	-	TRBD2	TGTGCCAGCAGCTCCCGGACTAGCGGTGTTTCGGATACGCAGTATTTT	CASSSRTSGVSDTQYF
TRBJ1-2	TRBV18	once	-	TGTGCCAGCTCACCACGGACACGGTCAGGGTCAGCGACTAACTATGGCTACACCTTC	CASSPRTRSGSATNYGYTF
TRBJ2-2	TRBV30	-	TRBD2	TGTGCCTGGTACTCAGGTGGGAGGGCCCGCACCGGGGAGCTGTTTTTT	CAWYSGGRARTGELFF
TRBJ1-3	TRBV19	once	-	TGTGCCAGTAGTCAAGACGGGGGGGCCGCTGGAAACACCATATATTTT	CASSQDGGAAGNTIYF
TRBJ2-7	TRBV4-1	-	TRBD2	TGCGCCAGCAGCCAAGGACGGGAGGGCTTGAGCGAGCAGTACTTC	CASSQGREGLSEQYF
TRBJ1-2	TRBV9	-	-	TGTGCCAGCAGCGTAACACATACCGGGGGCTATGGCTACACCTTC	CASSVTHTGGYGYTF
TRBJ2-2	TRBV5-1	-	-	TGCGCCAGCAAGAAGGACAATTCGAACACCGGGGAGCTGTTTTTT	CASKKDNSNTGELFF